This TCR beta chain was obtained from a study of T cells after posttransplantation cyclophosphamide. Assay used: immunoSEQ multiplex PCR; TCRdb lists only in-frame clones, some missing. The sample is made up of approximately 34,000 clones, none counted only once. Germline lookup yields CDR1 SGDLS and CDR2 YYNGEE. The trim removed 0 bases at V and 5 bases at J, leaving 3 bases unmatched. The CDR3 loop spans 14 amino acids. This clone appeared many times. The gene calls are TRBV9 and TRBJ1-1, with TRBD1 matching over 8 bases. Sequencing was done on a sample of PBMCs. This sequence was found in a woman between 50 and 59 years old in good health and a related stem cell transplant donor. CDR3 nucleotide sequence: TGTGCCAGCAGCGTAGCACAGGGGGGGACTGAAGCTTTCTTT. This codes for CASSVAQGGTEAFF.